This T cell receptor (beta chain) appears in the sequencing data of a study of cytomegalovirus exposure and HLA in healthy donors. Donors had nominal health at sampling but likely had unrecorded immune exposures. Overall study results and limits: There were a few CMV-associated chains whose specificity for CMV antigens was confirmed in vitro. Earlier results showed most TCR beta V segments being productive about 90% or about 30% of the time. With later analysis, a missense DCLRE1C variant became linked to TCR beta V- and J-gene trimming.

Comments on this clone: Its antigen is not known.

CDR1 is SGHRS, CDR2 YFSETQ, per germline. This CDR3 is built from 15 residues. J was trimmed by 2 bases and V by 0 bases; bases with no gene match: 4. Both 60 Vbeta primers and 13 Jbeta primers went into the PCR. The assay was immunoSEQ multiplex PCR, and TCRdb's table has in-frame clones only and misses some. The sample lists approximately 290,000 clones, 75% to 85% seen once, with about 0.28% in the top ten. The receptor was isolated from a girl aged 2 to 10 in good health and CMV-seronegative. The sequencing input was PBMCs. This rearrangement joins TRBV5-1 to TRBJ1-2, with 7 bases fitting TRBD1. CDR3 coding DNA: TGCGCCAGCAGCTTGGTTGAGACAGGGAACTATGGCTACACCTTC. This codes for CASSLVETGNYGYTF.